The 30 T cell receptor beta chains given below trace back to one sample, sequenced in a study of shared clonotypes between healthy human individuals (dated by TCRdb to between 2020 and 2021). The library was built by means of the immunoSEQ multiplex PCR assay. TCRdb obtained this table from immuneACCESS and retained in-frame rearrangements with V and J assigned. These tables miss some clones; where compared with another copy, unresolved V genes account for less than half of the shortfall, and the remainder is unexplained. Counted in this sample were about 600,000 clones; 95% to 98% of them appeared once. The ten largest clones add up to 0.3% to 0.35% of the sample. CD8 naive samples consisted of CD45RO-negative cells that were positively selected for CCR7, yielding a CD45RA+CCR7+ population without TemRA cells. Source material: naive CD8+ T cells sorted from blood. The sample's cell subset or site, from its label and the paper: CD45RA+CCR7+. The receptors here all came from a man aged 25-40 years in good health.

This chain connects TRBV9 to TRBJ1-5; the D is unclear. V dropped 0 bases and J dropped 0 bases, with 13 bases sitting between them. In germline, CDR1 is SGDLS, CDR2 YYNGEE. The CDR3 contains 17 residues. This CDR3 reads CASSVGAGQNSNQPQHF. CDR3 DNA: TGTGCCAGCAGCGTAGGGGCAGGTCAGAATAGCAATCAGCCCCAGCATTTT. Filled out from reference TRBV9 and TRBJ1-5, the complete variable domain reads DSGVTQTPKHLITATGQRVTLRCSPRSGDLSVYWYQQSLDQGLQFLIQYYNGEERAKGNILERFSAQQFPDLHSELNLSSLELGDSALYFCASSVGAGQNSNQPQHFGDGTRLSIL.

The chain recombines TRBV13 with TRBJ2-1; 7 bases are shared with TRBD2. The CDR3 covers 15 residues. J gave up 0 bases and V 3 bases, and 2 bases lay outside the gene matches. Looked up from germline, CDR1 is PRHDT and CDR2 is FYEKMQ (reference sequence). The CDR3 reads CASSFTGGSYNEQFF. The CDR3 DNA sequence: TGTGCCAGCAGCTTCACGGGAGGCTCCTACAATGAGCAGTTCTTC.

The chain employs TRBV7-2 and TRBJ2-5; D is unclear. V lost 5 bases and J 6 bases, leaving 16 bases between the germline ends. CDR3 length: 14 amino acids. Germline assignment: CDR1 SGHTA and CDR2 FQGNSA. The DNA of the CDR3 is TGTGCCAGCAGCCTAAACAAACACGGGCAGACCCAGTACTTC. This translates into CASSLNKHGQTQYF.

V and J are TRBV5-6 and TRBJ2-1, with 8 positions matching TRBD2. This CDR3 is 15 amino acids long. V was clipped by 4 bases and J by 5 bases; unmatched bases: 8. Germline CDR1 reads SGHDT; CDR2 reads YYEEEE. The DNA of the CDR3 is TGTGCCAGCAGCCCGGGAGCGGGAGTTAACAATGAGCAGTTCTTC. Translated, it gives CASSPGAGVNNEQFF.

The CDR3 DNA follows: TGTGCCAGCAGCCCCGGATCTGTGGATGAGCAGTTCTTC. It translates to CASSPGSVDEQFF. J is TRBJ2-1 and V is TRBV5-4; D gene uncertain. Germline CDR1 SGHNT, CDR2 YYREEE (reference sequence). The CDR3 contains 13 residues. The germline V and J ends were trimmed by 4 bases and 8 bases, with 13 bases remaining between them.

A note on this clone: Other nucleotide sequences in the sample specify the same CDR3. The chain has TRBV11-2 and TRBJ2-1, with D perhaps matching TRBD1 or TRBD2 (6 bases each). With 5 bases removed from V and 3 bases from J, the gap between germline ends came to 14 bases. Germline CDR1 and CDR2: SGHAT and FQNNGV. The CDR3 sequence is 15 residues long. CDR3 nucleotide sequence: TGTGCCAGCAGCGGAGGGGGTGGGCGCTACAATGAGCAGTTCTTC. Encoded protein: CASSGGGGRYNEQFF.

This clone was observed once. V is TRBV5-1 and J is TRBJ2-5; D remains ambiguous. Germline CDR1 and CDR2: SGHRS and YFSETQ. Trimming shortened V by 3 bases and J by 2 bases, and 11 bases separated the two germline ends. The CDR3 sequence is 14 residues long. The CDR3 region has the DNA TGCGCCAGCAGCTGGAGTACCGGGCAAGAGACCCAGTACTTC. It specifies CASSWSTGQETQYF.

The rearrangement uses TRBV29-1 and TRBJ2-7; perhaps TRBD2 as D (5 bases). V was cut by 3 bases and J by 1 base, with 13 bases left in between. Germline V CDR1 and CDR2: SQVTM, ANQGSEA. The length of the CDR3 is 14 residues. Here the CDR3 DNA reads TGCAGCGTTGATGATCGTTCGGGGTCCTACGAGCAGTACTTC. This encodes CSVDDRSGSYEQYF.

The chain carries TRBV5-1 and TRBJ2-5, with D perhaps matching TRBD1 or TRBD2 (5 bases each). The V end was cut by 0 bases, the J end by 1 base, with 10 bases between. CDR3 size: 15 residues. Germline V gives CDR1 SGHRS, CDR2 YFSETQ. Here the CDR3 DNA reads TGCGCCAGCAGCTTGGTTATCGGGACCCAAGAGACCCAGTACTTC. Amino acid sequence: CASSLVIGTQETQYF.

V gene TRBV4-3 combines with J gene TRBJ1-5; 8 nucleotides agree with TRBD1. After removal of 2 bases from V and 6 bases from J, the junction contained 6 bases not matched to a gene. The CDR3 length is 15 residues. Germline values: CDR1 LGHNA, CDR2 YSLEER. The CDR3 nucleotides are TGCGCCAGCAGCCAACAACAGGGGGGCGGTCAGCCCCAGCATTTT. Protein product: CASSQQQGGGQPQHF.

This chain connects TRBV6-6 to TRBJ1-2; 8 nucleotides match TRBD1. V lost 10 bases, J lost 4 bases, and 8 bases stayed unmatched. Germline V gene lookup returns CDR1 MNHNY and CDR2 SVGAGI (reference sequence). This CDR3 region has 13 residues. The CDR3 DNA reads as TGTGCCACCGAACCGACAGGGGCCTATGGCTACACCTTC. Translating gives CATEPTGAYGYTF.

This chain connects TRBV25-1 to TRBJ2-1; the match to TRBD1 covers 8 bases. The trim removed 3 bases at V and 0 bases at J, leaving 7 bases unmatched. Germline CDR1 MGHDK, CDR2 SYGVNS. The CDR3 spans 17 residues. CDR3 in DNA: TGTGCCAGCAGTGATCCAAGGACAGGGAGCTCCTACAATGAGCAGTTCTTC. Amino acid sequence: CASSDPRTGSSYNEQFF.

This clone is a singleton in its sample. Other DNA sequences in this specimen translate into the identical CDR3. The chain combines TRBV4-3 with TRBJ2-1, with 12 bases identical to TRBD2. This CDR3 contains 15 residues. The junction had 3 bases not matched to a gene; V was cut back by 1 base and J by 8 bases. CDR1 is LGHNA, CDR2 YSLEER, per germline. CDR3 in amino acids: CASSQGTSGNYEQFF. CDR3 DNA: TGCGCCAGCAGCCAAGGGACTAGCGGGAACTATGAGCAGTTCTTC.

As regards this clone: The sample carries other DNA sequences with the same CDR3. The CDR3 DNA follows: TGTGCCAGCAGCTTAGCTGGGGAGCTGTTTTTT. Protein sequence: CASSLAGELFF. J is TRBJ2-2 and V is TRBV11-2; no definite D call. The germline CDR1 and CDR2 sequences are SGHAT and FQNNGV. The CDR3 length is 11 residues. With 1 base removed from V and 8 bases from J, the gap between germline ends came to 2 bases.

The chain joins TRBV7-9 to TRBJ1-5; the D gene is possibly TRBD1 (6 bases). The CDR3 sequence is 14 residues long. V dropped 4 bases and J dropped 3 bases, with 10 bases sitting between them. Germline assignment: CDR1 SEHNR and CDR2 FQNEAQ (reference sequence). The CDR3 nucleotides read TGTGCCAGCAGCTCACAGGGAAACAATCAGCCCCAGCATTTT. The encoded protein is CASSSQGNNQPQHF.

The V gene is TRBV9, the J gene TRBJ2-1; 7 bases map to TRBD2. J gave up 7 bases and V 0 bases, and 7 bases lay outside the gene matches. Germline V gene data show CDR1 as SGDLS and CDR2 as YYNGEE. This CDR3 has 15 amino acids. In DNA form, the CDR3 reads TGTGCCAGCAGCGTAGAAGGCGGGAGTGAGAATGAGCAGTTCTTC. It specifies CASSVEGGSENEQFF.

For the CDR3, the DNA is TGTGCCAGCAGCTTCCTCCAGACTAGCGGGACACTATACGAGCAGTACTTC. It is translated as CASSFLQTSGTLYEQYF. The V and J genes are TRBV11-2 and TRBJ2-7; 11 bases line up with TRBD2. The trim removed 3 bases at V and 4 bases at J, leaving 11 bases unmatched. In germline, CDR1 is SGHAT, CDR2 FQNNGV. The CDR3 is 17 residues long.

V is TRBV9 and J is TRBJ2-7, with 9 positions matching TRBD1. Losses at the gene ends were 2 bases for V and 5 bases for J; bases not matched to a gene: 11. Germline-derived CDR1 and CDR2 are SGDLS and YYNGEE. This CDR3 region has 16 residues. This CDR3 reads CASSVEGRTGVDEQYF. The CDR3 coding sequence is TGTGCCAGCAGCGTTGAAGGAAGGACAGGGGTGGACGAGCAGTACTTC.

V gene TRBV7-9 combines with J gene TRBJ2-7; no clear D. With 7 bases removed from V and 6 bases from J, the gap between germline ends came to 10 bases. CDR1 and CDR2 (germline): SEHNR, FQNEAQ (reference sequence). The CDR3 covers 11 residues. CDR3 amino acids: CASTLRGEQYF. The CDR3 DNA is TGTGCCAGCACCCTGAGAGGCGAGCAGTACTTC.

The chain joins TRBV7-9 to TRBJ2-1; maybe TRBD2 (6 bases). V gave up 4 bases and J gave up 10 bases, with 14 bases separating them. Per germline, CDR1 SEHNR and CDR2 FQNEAQ (reference sequence). This CDR3 is 13 amino acids long. Here the CDR3 DNA reads TGTGCCAGCAGCTCATCCCTAGCGACCGAGCAGTTCTTC. Its translation: CASSSSLATEQFF.

The chain couples TRBV27 to TRBJ2-2; 8 bases align to TRBD2. The CDR3 is 15 residues long. V lost 4 bases, J lost 3 bases, and 4 bases stayed unmatched. From germline, CDR1 is MNHEY and CDR2 SMNVEV (reference sequence). The CDR3 reads CASSSRGRYTGELFF. The CDR3 coding sequence is TGTGCCAGCAGTTCTCGCGGGAGGTACACCGGGGAGCTGTTTTTT.

The chain combines TRBV5-5 with TRBJ2-6, with a weak D call TRBD2 (6 bases). Germline V lookup: CDR1 SGHKS, CDR2 YYEKEE (reference sequence). CDR3 size: 19 residues. Trimming removed 4 bases at V and 0 bases at J, with 20 bases between. CDR3 sequence: CASSASYSRGHSGANVLTF. The CDR3 DNA reads TGTGCCAGCAGCGCCTCTTACTCGCGGGGCCACTCTGGGGCCAACGTCCTGACTTTC.

This clone was recorded once. For the CDR3, the DNA is TGCGCCAGCAGCTTGGTCCAGGGGCAAGAGACCCAGTACTTC. Translating it yields CASSLVQGQETQYF. J is TRBJ2-5 and V is TRBV5-1; possible D gene TRBD1, 6 bases. This CDR3 comprises 14 residues. Trimming removed 0 bases from V and 2 bases from J, with 8 bases in between. Per germline, CDR1 SGHRS and CDR2 YFSETQ.

The rearrangement uses TRBV7-3 and TRBJ2-1; D is unresolved. The germline V gene encodes CDR1 SGHTA and CDR2 FQGTGA. V shed 5 bases and J shed 9 bases, with 17 bases lying between them. The CDR3 covers 14 residues. The CDR3, as DNA: TGTGCCAGCAGCCCAATCCCGTTGAGTCCTGAGCAGTTCTTC. Protein sequence: CASSPIPLSPEQFF.

The V and J genes are TRBV5-1 and TRBJ2-7; 13 bases map to TRBD2. Trimming cost V 4 bases and J 4 bases; bases outside gene matches: 5. The CDR3 runs 15 residues. Germline values: CDR1 SGHRS, CDR2 YFSETQ. This CDR3 reads CASSLGTSGIYEQYF. As DNA, the CDR3 is TGCGCCAGCAGCCTCGGGACTAGCGGGATATACGAGCAGTACTTC.

As regards this clone: The sample holds other DNA sequences that translate to the same CDR3. The V call is TRBV29-1, the J call TRBJ2-1, with D tentatively TRBD2 (6 bases). CDR3 length: 11 amino acids. From germline, CDR1 is SQVTM and CDR2 ANQGSEA. With 5 bases removed from V and 7 bases from J, the gap between germline ends came to 9 bases. This CDR3 is CSVLLANEQFF. The CDR3 bases are TGCAGCGTTCTCCTAGCGAATGAGCAGTTCTTC.

In regard to this clone: The sample holds other DNA sequences that translate to the same CDR3. The chain recombines TRBV27 with TRBJ2-7; unclear D gene. There are 12 residues in the CDR3. Germline assignment: CDR1 MNHEY and CDR2 SMNVEV (reference sequence). V lost 5 bases to trimming and J lost 1 base, with 6 bases between them. The CDR3 coding sequence is TGTGCCAGCAGTCCCGGGTCCTACGAGCAGTACTTC. Its protein is CASSPGSYEQYF.

With regard to this clone: Other DNA sequences in the sample encode the same CDR3. This chain joins TRBV29-1 and TRBJ2-7; 7 bases are shared with TRBD2. This CDR3 is built from 12 residues. Trimming took 4 bases from V and 1 from J; bases not matched to a gene: 1. CDR1 is SQVTM, CDR2 ANQGSEA, per germline. CDR3 sequence: CSVASGSYEQYF. Here the CDR3 DNA reads TGCAGCGTTGCTAGCGGTTCCTACGAGCAGTACTTC.

V usage is TRBV11-1 and J usage is TRBJ2-3, with 8 bases lining up with TRBD1. The CDR3 covers 16 residues. Unmatched junction bases numbered 5, after V lost 0 bases and J lost 3 bases. Germline V gene lookup returns CDR1 SGHAT and CDR2 FQDESV (reference sequence). This CDR3 is CASSLADRGWTDTQYF. CDR3 DNA: TGTGCCAGCAGCTTAGCAGACAGGGGATGGACAGATACGCAGTATTTT.

The chain is built from TRBV6-1 and TRBJ2-1; 11 bases line up with TRBD1. Germline CDR1 reads MNHNS; CDR2 reads SASEGT. The CDR3 covers 15 residues. The trim removed 6 bases at V and 5 bases at J, leaving 6 bases unmatched. The chain's CDR3 is CASRERTGGNNEQFF. The CDR3 DNA reads as TGTGCCAGCAGGGAGAGGACAGGGGGCAACAATGAGCAGTTCTTC.